The 32 T cell receptor beta chains reported below all come from one sample, sequenced in a study of OX40 agonist ivuxolimab in advanced cancers. Assay used: immunoSEQ multiplex PCR; TCRdb lists only in-frame clones, some missing. Of about 47,000 clones in the sample, about 86% are singletons; the top ten hold 30% to 35%. The material was CD4+ or CD8+ T cells sorted from blood, obtained in a trial of the OX40 agonist ivuxolimab. The source is an adult with an advanced solid tumor such as melanoma, head and neck, liver or kidney cancer.

This clone was seen once. V and J are TRBV5-8 and TRBJ1-5, with 8 bases that match TRBD1. Germline V gives CDR1 SGHTS, CDR2 YDEGEE. The V and J ends lost 1 base and 3 bases, in that order; junction bases with no gene match: 3. The CDR3 totals 15 residues. The CDR3, as DNA: TGTGCCAGCAGCTTGACACAGGGGGTCAATCAGCCCCAGCATTTT. Amino acids: CASSLTQGVNQPQHF.

The V call is TRBV7-2, the J call TRBJ1-3, with 7 bases aligning to TRBD1. Losses at the gene ends were 3 bases for V and 0 bases for J; bases not matched to a gene: 5. Germline V gene sequence: CDR1 SGHTA, CDR2 FQGNSA. The length of the CDR3 is 16 residues. CDR3 amino acids: CASSLDRRLSGNTIYF. CDR3 in DNA: TGTGCCAGCAGCTTGGACAGGCGACTCTCTGGAAACACCATATATTTT.

V usage is TRBV18 and J usage is TRBJ2-1; D not resolved. Per germline, CDR1 KGHSH and CDR2 LQKENI. V was trimmed by 3 bases and J by 5 bases, leaving 11 bases between them. CDR3 size: 14 residues. In DNA, the CDR3 is TGTGCCAGCTCACCGCAGGAAGTAGACAATGAGCAGTTCTTC. It is translated as CASSPQEVDNEQFF.

This sequence joins TRBV6-9 and TRBJ2-1; D possibly corresponds to TRBD2 (5 bases). Trimming stripped 7 bases from V and 0 bases from J, with 10 bases between. Germline V gene data show CDR1 as MNHGY and CDR2 as SVAAGI. This CDR3 is built from 14 residues. CDR3 coding DNA: TGTGCCAGCAACCAAGGGAGCTCCTACAATGAGCAGTTCTTC. This translates into CASNQGSSYNEQFF.

The chain is built from TRBV2 and TRBJ2-2, with a tentative D call TRBD1 (6 bases). This CDR3 contains 15 residues. Trimming cost V 8 bases and J 0 bases, with 13 bases left between them. Germline CDR1 SNHLY, CDR2 FYNNEI. The CDR3 coding sequence is TGTGCCAGCCAGGACAGAACGGCGAACACCGGGGAGCTGTTTTTT. Encoded protein: CASQDRTANTGELFF.

The V and J genes are TRBV6-5 and TRBJ1-5; TRBD1 might be the D (5 bases). V was shortened by 10 bases and J by 0 bases, with 16 bases between the two germline ends. Germline V gene sequence: CDR1 MNHEY, CDR2 SVGAGI. The CDR3 contains 15 residues. In DNA, the CDR3 is TGTGCCACGCAATATTCGGGGGATAGCAATCAGCCCCAGCATTTT. Translating gives CATQYSGDSNQPQHF.

The V and J genes are TRBV21-1 and TRBJ1-4. TRBV21-1 is deemed a pseudogene. CDR3 length equals 17 residues. In nucleotides, the CDR3 is TGTGCCAGCAGCAAAGGGGGGACTTTTTCAGATGGAGAAAAACTGTTTTTT. It encodes CASSKGGTFSDGEKLFF.

This chain links TRBV7-9 with TRBJ1-2, with TRBD1 as a possible D gene (5 bases). The CDR3 extends over 13 amino acids. CDR1 is SEHNR and CDR2 is FQNEAQ in the germline V gene (reference sequence). V dropped 5 bases and J dropped 1 base, with 8 bases sitting between them. CDR3 sequence: CASSLDSNYGYTF. The CDR3 bases are TGTGCCAGCAGCCTCGACAGTAACTATGGCTACACCTTC.

The V and J genes are TRBV29-1 and TRBJ2-1, with D perhaps being TRBD1 or TRBD2 (5 bases each). The CDR3 is made up of 13 amino acids. The ends were cut back, 8 bases at V and 7 bases at J, with 18 bases in the middle. Germline assignment: CDR1 SQVTM and CDR2 ANQGSEA. CDR3 sequence: CSTRPREGNEQFF. The DNA of the CDR3 is TGCAGCACTCGTCCCCGAGAGGGGAATGAGCAGTTCTTC.

The count of this clone is one. The V and J genes are TRBV6-5 and TRBJ1-1; maybe TRBD1 (6 bases). Trimming cost V 2 bases and J 5 bases, with 9 bases left between them. CDR1 and CDR2 from the germline V gene are MNHEY and SVGAGI. The CDR3 contains 13 residues. DNA for the CDR3: TGTGCCAGCAGTTACGGAAGGGGGACTGAAGCTTTCTTT. This sequence encodes CASSYGRGTEAFF.

This clone was seen only a few times. The V call is TRBV6-1, the J call TRBJ2-5; 8 bases are a match to TRBD2. With V trimmed by 3 bases and J by 1 base, 4 bases remained unmatched. There are 15 residues in the CDR3. In germline, CDR1 is MNHNS, CDR2 SASEGT. The CDR3 DNA follows: TGTGCCAGCAGTGACTATAGCGGGGCCCAAGAGACCCAGTACTTC. Protein product: CASSDYSGAQETQYF.

There are a few counts of this clone. The rearrangement uses TRBV28 and TRBJ1-2; D is unclear. V was trimmed by 6 bases and J by 6 bases, leaving 8 bases between them. The germline gives CDR1 MDHEN, CDR2 SYDVKM. The CDR3 has 11 amino acids. CDR3 loop: CASSRTDGYTF. The CDR3 nucleotides are TGTGCCAGCAGCCGCACAGATGGCTACACCTTC.

This chain connects TRBV2 to TRBJ1-3; D gene uncertain. CDR1 SNHLY and CDR2 FYNNEI come from the germline V gene. The CDR3 is made up of 14 amino acids. The V gene lost 8 bases and the J gene lost 1 base, with 12 bases spanning the gap. DNA for the CDR3: TGTGCCAGCGGGAGATTGGGGTCTGGAAACACCATATATTTT. Its translation is CASGRLGSGNTIYF.

This rearrangement joins TRBV6-5 to TRBJ1-3; D is possibly TRBD1 (6 bases). The CDR3 has 14 residues. The germline CDR1 and CDR2 sequences are MNHEY and SVGAGI. Trimming cost V 2 bases and J 2 bases, with 7 bases left between them. CDR3 in amino acids: CASSYEGAGNTIYF. The CDR3 DNA sequence: TGTGCCAGCAGTTACGAGGGGGCTGGAAACACCATATATTTT.

This chain uses TRBV5-4 with TRBJ2-5; TRBD2 aligns across 10 bases. Germline lookup yields CDR1 SGHNT and CDR2 YYREEE (reference sequence). V gave up 0 bases and J gave up 3 bases; unmatched junction bases: 8. The CDR3 extends over 17 amino acids. Here the CDR3 reads CASSLDASGGLKETQYF. For the CDR3, the DNA is TGTGCCAGCAGCTTGGATGCTAGCGGGGGATTAAAAGAGACCCAGTACTTC.

This clone was observed once. This sequence joins TRBV6-5 and TRBJ1-2, with D maybe TRBD1 (5 bases). Germline values: CDR1 MNHEY, CDR2 SVGAGI. This CDR3 has 15 amino acids. The V gene lost 4 bases and the J gene lost 5 bases, with 17 bases spanning the gap. DNA of the CDR3: TGTGCCAGCAGTTTTCGGGCGCAGGGCGGATATGGCTACACCTTC. Its translation: CASSFRAQGGYGYTF.

This clone showed up just a few times. The rearrangement links TRBV5-4 to TRBJ2-7; 15 bases line up with TRBD2. The CDR3 length is 18 residues. Trimming cost V 4 bases and J 0 bases; bases outside gene matches: 8. CDR1 and CDR2 (germline): SGHNT, YYREEE (reference sequence). The CDR3 is CASSPRTSGGASSYEQYF. CDR3 nucleotides: TGTGCCAGCAGCCCCCGGACTAGCGGGGGGGCCAGCTCCTACGAGCAGTACTTC.

The chain is built from TRBV5-1 and TRBJ2-1; a weak D match, TRBD2 (5 bases). Per the germline V gene, CDR1 is SGHRS and CDR2 is YFSETQ. The CDR3 contains 11 residues. Trimming removed 6 bases from V and 5 bases from J, with 6 bases in between. The CDR3 sequence is CASKLDNEQFF. The DNA for the CDR3 is TGCGCCAGCAAACTAGACAATGAGCAGTTCTTC. Full variable domain (remainder filled in from reference TRBV5-1 and TRBJ2-1): KAGVTQTPRYLIKTRGQQVTLSCSPISGHRSVSWYQQTPGQGLQFLFEYFSETQRNKGNFPGRFSGRQFSNSRSEMNVSTLELGDSALYLCASKLDNEQFFGPGTRLTVL.

This clone has only one observation. The chain employs TRBV5-4 and TRBJ2-3; D is possibly TRBD2 (6 bases). The germline V gene has CDR1 SGHNT and CDR2 YYREEE (reference sequence). This CDR3 region has 15 residues. The V end lost 4 bases, the J end lost 3 bases, and 15 bases lay between the germline ends. Written as DNA, the CDR3 is TGTGCCAGCAGCCCCCCGACGGGAGATACAGATACGCAGTATTTT. This codes for CASSPPTGDTDTQYF.

The chain recombines TRBV29-1 with TRBJ2-7, with D uncertain. V lost 0 bases, J lost 5 bases, and 14 bases lay in between. This CDR3 region has 14 residues. Germline assignment: CDR1 SQVTM and CDR2 ANQGSEA. CDR3 loop: CSVEDPASVNEQYF. Here the CDR3 DNA reads TGCAGCGTTGAAGATCCGGCGAGCGTGAACGAGCAGTACTTC.

In the case of this clone: Relative to the germline gene, one junction end is altered; a read error may explain this. The chain couples TRBV15 to TRBJ2-1; 8 bases match TRBD2. Looked up from germline, CDR1 is LNHNV and CDR2 is YYDKDF (reference sequence). The CDR3 length is 15 residues. The DNA for the CDR3 is TGTGCCACCAGCAGAGCGGGAGGGCATTCCGGTGAGCGGTTCTTC. Protein: CATSRAGGHSGERFF.

The chain recombines TRBV12-5 with TRBJ2-7, with D unresolved. Germline values: CDR1 LGHNT, CDR2 FRNRAP. V lost 2 bases and J 3 bases, leaving 8 bases between the germline ends. The CDR3 is 13 residues long. The chain's CDR3 is CASGLSPNYEQYF. The CDR3 bases are TGTGCTAGTGGTTTGTCCCCCAACTACGAGCAGTACTTC. The full variable domain, completed using reference TRBV12-5 and TRBJ2-7, is DARVTQTPRHKVTEMGQEVTMRCQPILGHNTVFWYRQTMMQGLELLAYFRNRAPLDDSGMPKDRFSAEMPDATLATLKIQPSEPRDSAVYFCASGLSPNYEQYFGPGTRLTVT.

This chain uses TRBV6-5 with TRBJ1-1; tentative D call: TRBD1 (5 bases). The germline V gene encodes CDR1 MNHEY and CDR2 SVGAGI. V lost 0 bases and J lost 7, with 18 bases in between. The CDR3 loop spans 16 amino acids. CDR3 residues: CASSYSGQIGVFEAFF. The DNA of the CDR3 is TGTGCCAGCAGTTACTCGGGGCAGATTGGGGTTTTTGAAGCTTTCTTT.

This chain connects TRBV13 to TRBJ2-2; D might be TRBD1 (5 bases). Germline-derived CDR1 and CDR2 are PRHDT and FYEKMQ (reference sequence). Trimming stripped 11 bases from V and 3 bases from J, with 19 bases between. There are 15 residues in the CDR3. The CDR3 here is CAGSWKGAHTGELFF. The CDR3 DNA reads TGTGCCGGCTCGTGGAAAGGGGCGCACACCGGGGAGCTGTTTTTT.

The rearrangement links TRBV6-4 to TRBJ1-4; 7 nucleotides match TRBD1. The CDR3 length is 14 residues. Germline V gene data show CDR1 as MRHNA and CDR2 as SNTAGT. The ends lost 5 bases at V and 5 bases at J; junction bases unmatched: 5. CDR3 sequence: CASSRDSENEKLFF. In DNA, the CDR3 is TGTGCCAGCAGTCGGGACAGTGAAAATGAAAAACTGTTTTTT.

V gene TRBV6-5 combines with J gene TRBJ1-2; D is perhaps TRBD1 (5 bases). Trimming pared 5 bases from V and 8 bases from J, leaving 9 bases between. The length of the CDR3 is 11 residues. Germline CDR1 is MNHEY and CDR2 is SVGAGI. The CDR3 nucleotides read TGTGCCAGCAGTGAGCCAGGGGGCTACACCTTC. It translates to CASSEPGGYTF.

J is TRBJ2-5 and V is TRBV2, with 7 bases aligning to TRBD1. V was pared by 7 bases and J by 3 bases, with 5 bases of the junction left unmatched. Germline assignment: CDR1 SNHLY and CDR2 FYNNEI. This CDR3 has 13 residues. The chain's CDR3 is CASTPTGKETQYF. The CDR3 region has the DNA TGTGCCAGCACCCCGACAGGGAAAGAGACCCAGTACTTC.

The chain employs TRBV11-2 and TRBJ1-1; D gene ambiguous. Trimming cost V 0 bases and J 2 bases, with 4 bases left between them. Germline CDR1 reads SGHAT; CDR2 reads FQNNGV. The CDR3 runs 13 residues. Here the CDR3 reads CASSLDRNTEAFF. CDR3 nucleotide sequence: TGTGCCAGCAGCTTAGACAGAAACACTGAAGCTTTCTTT. The whole variable domain, filled in from reference TRBV11-2 and TRBJ1-1, reads EAGVAQSPRYKIIEKRQSVAFWCNPISGHATLYWYQQILGQGPKLLIQFQNNGVVDDSQLPKDRFSAERLKGVDSTLKIQPAKLEDSAVYLCASSLDRNTEAFFGQGTRLTVV.

The chain recombines TRBV19 with TRBJ2-1; the D is unclear. Trimming shortened V by 6 bases and J by 0 bases, and 15 bases separated the two germline ends. CDR1 is LNHDA and CDR2 is SQIVND in the germline V gene (reference sequence). CDR3 size: 16 residues. The CDR3 loop reads CASSSDDPYSYNEQFF. Here the CDR3 DNA reads TGTGCCAGTAGCTCTGACGACCCGTACTCCTACAATGAGCAGTTCTTC.

This chain links TRBV28 with TRBJ1-5; D remains ambiguous. V lost 3 bases and J lost 4, with 10 bases in between. Germline V gene sequence: CDR1 MDHEN, CDR2 SYDVKM. This CDR3 contains 14 residues. CDR3 protein: CASSFGRLNQPQHF. The CDR3 DNA reads as TGTGCCAGCAGTTTCGGCAGGCTTAATCAGCCCCAGCATTTT.

The chain combines TRBV7-8 with TRBJ2-7; possible D gene TRBD2, 5 bases. V was trimmed by 2 bases and J by 4 bases, leaving 15 bases between them. This CDR3 region has 15 residues. Germline lookup yields CDR1 SGHVS and CDR2 FQNEAQ. The DNA of the CDR3 is TGTGCCAGCAGCTTACACCCTCAGCGGCAATACGAGCAGTACTTC. Translation gives CASSLHPQRQYEQYF. Full variable domain (rest looked up from reference TRBV7-8 and TRBJ2-7): GAGVSQSPRYKVAKRGQDVALRCDPISGHVSLFWYQQALGQGPEFLTYFQNEAQLDKSGLPSDRFFAERPEGSVSTLKIQRTQQEDSAVYLCASSLHPQRQYEQYFGPGTRLTVT.

The chain couples TRBV6-4 to TRBJ1-6, with a weak D call TRBD1 (6 bases). Trimming cost V 7 bases and J 7 bases, with 26 bases left between them. Germline loops: CDR1 MRHNA, CDR2 SNTAGT. The CDR3 length is 18 residues. Written as DNA, the CDR3 is TGTGCCAGCACGGGGAGGGGGTCTGCTGTGGCTGTGAATTCACCCCTCCACTTT. Translated: CASTGRGSAVAVNSPLHF.